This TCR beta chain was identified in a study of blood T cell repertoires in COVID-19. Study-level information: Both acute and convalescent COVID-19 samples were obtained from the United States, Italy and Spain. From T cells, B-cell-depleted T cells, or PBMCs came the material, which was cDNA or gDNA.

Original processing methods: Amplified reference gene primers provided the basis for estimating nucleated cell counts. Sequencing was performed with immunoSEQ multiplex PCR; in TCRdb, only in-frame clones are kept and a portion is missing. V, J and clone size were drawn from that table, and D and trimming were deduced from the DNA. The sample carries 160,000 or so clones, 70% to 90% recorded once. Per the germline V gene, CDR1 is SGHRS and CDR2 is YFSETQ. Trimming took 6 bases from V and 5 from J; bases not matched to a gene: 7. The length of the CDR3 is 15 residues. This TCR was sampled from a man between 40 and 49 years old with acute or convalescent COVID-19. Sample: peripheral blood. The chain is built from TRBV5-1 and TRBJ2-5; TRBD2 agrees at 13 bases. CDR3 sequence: CASTATSGGWETQYF. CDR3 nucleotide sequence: TGCGCCAGCACCGCGACTAGCGGGGGGTGGGAGACCCAGTACTTC.